The 12 T cell receptor beta chains below all came from one sample that was sequenced in a study of CD8+ T cells in alopecia areata. Sequencing used cDNA as its template, made by extracting RNA and reverse transcribing it. Assay used: immunoSEQ multiplex PCR; TCRdb lists only in-frame clones, some missing. Here the sample spans more than 150,000 clones, around 60% being singletons. Treatment defined: oral pan-JAK inhibitor, 5-10 mg twice daily. This sample comprised CD4+ T cells sorted from blood, obtained at week 4, from a patient treated with tofacitinib. Receptor source: a human donor with alopecia areata.

J is TRBJ1-5 and V is TRBV13; weak D call: TRBD1 (6 bases). The V gene's germline CDR1 is PRHDT and CDR2 FYEKMQ (reference sequence). The V gene lost 3 bases and the J gene lost 7 bases, with 13 bases spanning the gap. The CDR3 has 14 residues. CDR3 bases: TGTGCCAGCAGCTTTCGGGGGGCCAAACAGCCCCAGCATTTT. The encoded protein is CASSFRGAKQPQHF.

This rearrangement joins TRBV4-1 to TRBJ1-5; D perhaps matches TRBD1 (5 bases). Germline lookup yields CDR1 MGHRA and CDR2 YSYEKL. Trimming removed 2 bases at V and 0 bases at J, with 5 bases between. The CDR3 totals 14 residues. The CDR3 DNA follows: TGCGCCAGCAGCCAACAGGGTAGCAATCAGCCCCAGCATTTT. Residues: CASSQQGSNQPQHF.

This clone came up a few times. The rearrangement links TRBV6-5 to TRBJ1-3; the match to TRBD1 covers 8 bases. The CDR3 has 15 residues. The junction had 5 bases not matched to a gene; V was cut back by 6 bases and J by 1 base. Looked up from germline, CDR1 is MNHEY and CDR2 is SVGAGI. CDR3 loop: CASRRQGRSGNTIYF. For the CDR3, the DNA is TGTGCCAGCAGGCGACAGGGGAGGTCTGGAAACACCATATATTTT.

The gene calls are TRBV15 and TRBJ1-2, with D perhaps matching TRBD1 (5 bases). CDR3 length equals 13 residues. From germline, CDR1 is LNHNV and CDR2 YYDKDF (reference sequence). Trimming cost V 0 bases and J 6 bases, with 8 bases left between them. DNA for the CDR3: TGTGCCACCAGCAGAGATGAGGGGAATGGCTACACCTTC. Residues: CATSRDEGNGYTF.

The V and J genes are TRBV5-1 and TRBJ2-7; 8 nucleotides line up with TRBD2. The trim removed 0 bases at V and 6 bases at J, leaving 2 bases unmatched. Germline lookup yields CDR1 SGHRS and CDR2 YFSETQ. This CDR3 is built from 13 residues. The DNA of the CDR3 is TGCGCCAGCAGCTTGGTGGCGGGGGGCGAGCAGTACTTC. This sequence encodes CASSLVAGGEQYF.

Remarks on this clone: Other DNA sequences in the sample encode the same CDR3. V gene TRBV29-1 combines with J gene TRBJ1-1; possibly TRBD1 for D (5 bases). The germline CDR1 and CDR2 sequences are SQVTM and ANQGSEA. The V end lost 4 bases, the J end lost 0 bases, and 9 bases lay between the germline ends. This CDR3 is 13 amino acids long. In nucleotides, the CDR3 is TGCAGCGTTGGCGGGACGGTGAACACTGAAGCTTTCTTT. Its translation: CSVGGTVNTEAFF.

The chain uses TRBV11-2 and TRBJ2-1, with D perhaps TRBD2 (6 bases). Trimming stripped 5 bases from V and 5 bases from J, with 10 bases between. The CDR3 is 13 residues long. Germline V gene lookup returns CDR1 SGHAT and CDR2 FQNNGV. CDR3: CASSERLDNEQFF. The CDR3 DNA reads as TGTGCCAGCAGCGAGAGACTAGACAATGAGCAGTTCTTC.

J is TRBJ2-4 and V is TRBV30, with 10 bases that match TRBD1. The trim removed 0 bases at V and 0 bases at J, leaving 8 bases unmatched. The CDR3 runs 18 residues. The germline V gene has CDR1 GTSNPN and CDR2 SVGIG (reference sequence). CDR3 nucleotides: TGTGCCTGGAGTGTACGGGACAGGGGAAGGCTAGCCAAAAACATTCAGTACTTC. Translation: CAWSVRDRGRLAKNIQYF. The entire variable domain, with the rest obtained from reference TRBV30 and TRBJ2-4, is as follows: SQTIHQWPATLVQPVGSPLSLECTVEGTSNPNLYWYRQAAGRGLQLLFYSVGIGQISSEVPQNLSASRPQDRQFILSSKKLLLSDSGFYLCAWSVRDRGRLAKNIQYFGAGTRLSVL.

The genes are TRBV9 and TRBJ2-5; TRBD2 is a possible D gene (6 bases). CDR3 length: 15 amino acids. V lost 0 bases and J lost 1, with 10 bases in between. Germline-derived CDR1 and CDR2 are SGDLS and YYNGEE. The CDR3 region has the DNA TGTGCCAGCAGCGTAGGGAGGGTGGGCCAAGAGACCCAGTACTTC. This gives the protein CASSVGRVGQETQYF. Full variable domain (missing parts from reference TRBV9 and TRBJ2-5): DSGVTQTPKHLITATGQRVTLRCSPRSGDLSVYWYQQSLDQGLQFLIQYYNGEERAKGNILERFSAQQFPDLHSELNLSSLELGDSALYFCASSVGRVGQETQYFGPGTRLLVL.

The chain combines TRBV29-1 with TRBJ2-7; either TRBD1 or TRBD2 may fit D (5 bases each). This CDR3 has 13 residues. The V gene's germline CDR1 is SQVTM and CDR2 ANQGSEA. Trimming cost V 7 bases and J 2 bases, with 15 bases left between them. Here the CDR3 DNA reads TGCAGCGCCTCCGGGAAGGGGACCTACGAGCAGTACTTC. Translated: CSASGKGTYEQYF.

This clone was picked up one time. The chain links TRBV19 to TRBJ2-5; 9 nucleotides agree with TRBD1. Germline V lookup: CDR1 LNHDA, CDR2 SQIVND (reference sequence). The CDR3 loop spans 14 amino acids. With V trimmed by 5 bases and J by 2 bases, 3 bases remained unmatched. CDR3 protein: CASSYGTGQETQYF. CDR3 sequence (DNA): TGTGCCAGTAGTTACGGGACAGGGCAAGAGACCCAGTACTTC.

This chain links TRBV7-2 with TRBJ1-2; D unresolved. The CDR3 totals 14 residues. Trimming took 4 bases from V and 7 from J, leaving 16 bases between them. Germline loops: CDR1 SGHTA, CDR2 FQGNSA. The CDR3 DNA reads as TGTGCCAGCAGCTGGGCGAGAATGGGTTCTGGCTACACCTTC. The encoded protein is CASSWARMGSGYTF.